This T cell receptor beta chain was identified during a study of CD8 T cells in ankylosing spondylitis. 5'-RACE, quantitative and with molecular barcodes, yielded the TCR beta libraries. TCRdb re-derived calls from the 5' RACE reads in MiXCR, one entry per CDR3 protein. This table has 270,000 or so distinct CDR3 sequences, 15% to 20% appearing once. Study observations and caveats: According to the report, clones linked to the disease were significantly enriched in matched synovial fluid samples taken from ankylosing spondylitis patients. Peripheral blood held disease-linked clones only at relatively low frequency, and these were CD8+. A TCR beta motif made of about 8 highly homologous variants seemed typical of ankylosing spondylitis blood.

CDR3 length: 16 residues. Germline V gene lookup returns CDR1 SQVTM and CDR2 ANQGSEA. The V gene lost 0 bases and the J gene lost 0 bases, with 15 bases spanning the gap. At least ten counts were recorded for this clonotype. Antigen unknown. The source of this sequence is a male donor with ankylosing spondylitis or in good health (not recorded which). V and J are TRBV29-1 and TRBJ2-7, with a possible D match to TRBD2 (6 bases). Sequences were obtained from blood, either unsorted or a sorted T cell fraction (not recorded which). In DNA form, the CDR3 reads TGCAGCGTTGAAGAATCGGGACGGGGGAGCTCCTACGAGCAGTACTTC. Protein sequence: CSVEESGRGSSYEQYF.